This T cell receptor beta chain was obtained from a study of blood T cell repertoires in COVID-19. Looking at the study overall: Samples representing acute and convalescent COVID-19 were sourced from the United States, Italy and Spain. Sample material is recorded as cDNA or gDNA derived from T cells, B-cell-depleted T cells, or PBMCs.

Germline values: CDR1 SGHDN, CDR2 FVKESK. Trimming removed 1 base from V and 1 base from J; junction bases left unmatched: 3. This CDR3 is 15 amino acids long. Source study methods: Amplification of reference gene primers provided the estimated nucleated cell counts. Clones were read by immunoSEQ multiplex PCR, and TCRdb kept only the in-frame ones, dropping some. The D gene and trimming were derived from the DNA, and the V and J assignments and clone size from that table. The sample contains roughly 110,000 clones, approximately 78% of which appear only once. This clonotype originated in a man between 65 and 85 years old with acute or convalescent COVID-19. The sample taken for sequencing was peripheral blood. V usage is TRBV14 and J usage is TRBJ1-1, with 7 positions matching TRBD1. This CDR3 reads CASSQVTGSNTEAFF. CDR3 nucleotides: TGTGCCAGCAGCCAAGTGACAGGGTCGAACACTGAAGCTTTCTTT.